This record looks at one T cell receptor beta chain sequence and its context. RNA in amounts of roughly 0.5 to 1 ug was reverse transcribed with random hexamers. TCRdb passed the immunoSEQ multiplex PCR reads through MiXCR, listing each CDR3 protein once. Of under 150,000 distinct CDR3 sequences in the sample, about 95% were seen once. This record comes from a study of CD8 T cells in Susac syndrome. The CDR3 spans 16 residues. The ends were cut back, 0 bases at V and 9 bases at J, with 20 bases in the middle. The germline CDR1 and CDR2 sequences are LGHDT and YNNKEL (reference sequence). The specimen was CD4+ T cells from PBMCs. V usage is TRBV3-1 and J usage is TRBJ2-5, with D unresolved. This TCR derives from a human donor with Susac syndrome. Here the CDR3 reads CASSQDPLRQSLSQYF. The CDR3 DNA follows: TGTGCCAGCAGCCAAGATCCCCTGAGGCAATCTTTATCCCAGTACTTC.